The subject of this entry is one TCR beta chain. No antigen is known for it. Germline CDR1 and CDR2: SGHVS and FQNEAQ. The CDR3 is 17 residues long. Trimming pared 2 bases from V and 0 bases from J, leaving 16 bases between. Profiled with immunoSEQ multiplex PCR; TCRdb holds only in-frame clones, not every one. The table includes 100,000 to 130,000 clones, about 91% detected once. The data are from a study of graft-versus-host responses after intestinal transplantation. Overall study: Multivisceral, liver-intestinal, or isolated intestinal transplants were given to recipients. Every transplant recipient was induced with anti-thymocyte globulin, then maintained on tacrolimus and steroids for about 3 years. The study's findings and limits: The authors found GvH clones in recipient marrow, some appearing first in ileum or blood.

The chain is built from TRBV7-8 and TRBJ1-1, with D possibly matching TRBD1 (6 bases). The material was unstimulated CD4+ T cells sorted from spleen or lymph node cells, obtained before transplant. The TCR comes from a human donor who was the organ donor for an intestinal transplant. Written as DNA, the CDR3 is TGTGCCAGCAGCTTAATTTTGGACAGTGGGTTGAACACTGAAGCTTTCTTT. Amino acids: CASSLILDSGLNTEAFF.